This section outlines one TCR beta chain sequence together with its context. Its specificity is unknown. This entry belongs to a study of vaccination and CD4 T cells after COVID-19. The study, taken as a whole, reports: When vaccine-specific clones from convalescent patients were examined, 304 of 307 were spike mono-reactive.

Per germline, CDR1 DFQATT and CDR2 SNEGSKA (reference sequence). CDR3 length: 12 amino acids. Treatment in this sample: roughly 10-day PBMC culture with coronavirus spike peptide pools or control peptides (ViraFEST assay). An Oncomine TCR Beta short-read assay was used to sequence the DNA from cultured CD4+ T cells. MiXCR was run by TCRdb on the PCR reads, yielding one entry per CDR3 protein. Of about 11,000 distinct CDR3 sequences in the sample, less than 70% were seen once. The rearrangement uses TRBV20-1 and TRBJ2-7; TRBD1 aligns across 8 bases. This sequence was found in a human donor who had recovered from COVID-19. The source was CD4+ T cells from blood, cultured in vitro, collected before SARS-CoV-2 vaccination. Here the CDR3 DNA reads TGCAGGGAGAAAGACAGGGGCTACGAGCAGTACTTC. Encoded protein: CREKDRGYEQYF.